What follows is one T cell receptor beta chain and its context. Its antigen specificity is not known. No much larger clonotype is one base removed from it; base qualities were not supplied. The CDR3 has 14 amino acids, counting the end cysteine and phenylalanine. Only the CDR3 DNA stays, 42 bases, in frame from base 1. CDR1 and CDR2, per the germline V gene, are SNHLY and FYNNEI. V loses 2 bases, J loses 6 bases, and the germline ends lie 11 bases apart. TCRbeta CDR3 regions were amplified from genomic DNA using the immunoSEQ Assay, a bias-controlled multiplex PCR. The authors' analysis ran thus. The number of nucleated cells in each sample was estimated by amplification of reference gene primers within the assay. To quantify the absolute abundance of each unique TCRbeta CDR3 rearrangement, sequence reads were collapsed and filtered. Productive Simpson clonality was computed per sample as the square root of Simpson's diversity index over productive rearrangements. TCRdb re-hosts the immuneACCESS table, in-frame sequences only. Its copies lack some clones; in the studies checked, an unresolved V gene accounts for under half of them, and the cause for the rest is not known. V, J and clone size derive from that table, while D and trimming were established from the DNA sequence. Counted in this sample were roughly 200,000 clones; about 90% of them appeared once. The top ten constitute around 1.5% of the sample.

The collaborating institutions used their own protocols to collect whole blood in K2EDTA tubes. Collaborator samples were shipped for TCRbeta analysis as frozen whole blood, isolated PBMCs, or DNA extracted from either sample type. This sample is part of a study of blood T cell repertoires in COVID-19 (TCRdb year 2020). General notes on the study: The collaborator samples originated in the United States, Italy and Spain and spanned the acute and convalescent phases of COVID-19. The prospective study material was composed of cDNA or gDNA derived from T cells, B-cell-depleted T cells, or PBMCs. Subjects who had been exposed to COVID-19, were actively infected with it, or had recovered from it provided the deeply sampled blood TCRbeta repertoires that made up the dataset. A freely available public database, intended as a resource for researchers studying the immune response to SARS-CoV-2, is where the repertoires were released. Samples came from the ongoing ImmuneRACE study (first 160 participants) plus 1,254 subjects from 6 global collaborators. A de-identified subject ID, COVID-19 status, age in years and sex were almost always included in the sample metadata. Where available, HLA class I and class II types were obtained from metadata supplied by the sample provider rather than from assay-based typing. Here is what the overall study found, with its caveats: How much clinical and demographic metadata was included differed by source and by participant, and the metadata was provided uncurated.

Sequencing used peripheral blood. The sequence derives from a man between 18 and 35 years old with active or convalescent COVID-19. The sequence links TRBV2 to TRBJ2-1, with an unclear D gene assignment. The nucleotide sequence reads TGTGCCAGCAGTGAATTCGACACAGTCAATGAGCAGTTCTTC. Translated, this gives CASSEFDTVNEQFF. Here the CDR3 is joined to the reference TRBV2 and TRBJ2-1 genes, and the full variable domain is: EPEVTQTPSHQVTQMGQEVILRCVPISNHLYFYWYRQILGQKVEFLVSFYNNEISEKSEIFDDQFSVERPDGSNFTLKIRSTKLEDSAMYFCASSEFDTVNEQFFGPGTRLTVL.